The next 21 T cell receptor beta chains were all read from a single sample in a study of blood T cell repertoires in COVID-19 (dated by TCRdb to the early 2020s). Libraries came from the immunoSEQ multiplex PCR assay. TCRdb's version of the immuneACCESS table is confined to in-frame rearrangements and falls short of the full clone set. An unresolved V gene accounts for under half of the shortfall where checked; the remainder is of unknown origin. In this sample the table shows under 200,000 clones, about 88% of which occur a single time. The top ten clonotypes cover 1.5% to 2% of the sample. The sequenced sample consisted of peripheral blood. The receptors stem from a man aged 18 to 30 with active or convalescent COVID-19.

In this sample, this clone turned up a few times. V is TRBV6-5 and J is TRBJ2-5; D may be TRBD1 (6 bases). The CDR3 runs to 15 residues. CDR1 and CDR2 (germline): MNHEY, SVGAGI. V lost 3 bases to trimming and J lost 4 bases, with 15 bases between them. The CDR3 here is CASSYGEGEGETQYF. The CDR3, as DNA: TGTGCCAGCAGTTATGGCGAGGGGGAAGGAGAGACCCAGTACTTC.

This chain links TRBV3-1 (or the pseudogene TRBV3-2) with TRBJ2-5; D unresolved. Germline CDR1 reads LGHDT; CDR2 reads YNNKEL (reference sequence). V was clipped by 3 bases and J by 4 bases, with 6 bases between them. The CDR3 loop spans 12 amino acids. The CDR3 loop reads CASSQALETQYF. As DNA, the CDR3 is TGTGCCAGCAGCCAGGCCTTAGAGACCCAGTACTTC.

The chain is built from TRBV3-1 (or the pseudogene TRBV3-2) and TRBJ2-2; D is unclear. This CDR3 contains 14 residues. V was clipped by 3 bases and J by 5 bases, with 10 bases between them. Germline V gene data show CDR1 as LGHDT and CDR2 as YNNKEL (reference sequence). DNA for the CDR3: TGTGCCAGCAGCCATAACACCTGGACCGGGGAGCTGTTTTTT. Its translation: CASSHNTWTGELFF.

This clone was counted a single time. The chain carries TRBV15 and TRBJ2-1; 11 nucleotides agree with TRBD2. The V and J ends lost 1 base and 3 bases, in that order; junction bases with no gene match: 2. Germline values: CDR1 LNHNV, CDR2 YYDKDF (reference sequence). There are 16 residues in the CDR3. The CDR3 region has the DNA TGTGCCACCAGCAGAGCTAGCGGGGGGATCTACAATGAGCAGTTCTTC. As protein: CATSRASGGIYNEQFF.

The table lists this clone with a count of one. This rearrangement joins TRBV6-5 to TRBJ2-7; D is possibly TRBD2 (5 bases). Germline V gene sequence: CDR1 MNHEY, CDR2 SVGAGI. The CDR3 is 14 amino acids. Trimming left V 8 bases short and J 3 bases short, with 17 bases between. The CDR3 loop is CASSSATNYYEQYF. Written as DNA, the CDR3 is TGTGCCAGCTCCTCCGCGACTAACTACTACGAGCAGTACTTC.

The chain recombines TRBV5-1 with TRBJ1-6; 8 positions agree with TRBD1. Germline V gene sequence: CDR1 SGHRS, CDR2 YFSETQ. The CDR3 totals 16 residues. The ends lost 1 base at V and 5 bases at J; junction bases unmatched: 5. DNA of the CDR3: TGCGCCAGCAGCTTGCTATGGACAGGGAATAATTCACCCCTCCACTTT. Amino acid sequence: CASSLLWTGNNSPLHF.

V usage is TRBV30 and J usage is TRBJ2-7, with a tentative D call TRBD2 (6 bases). This CDR3 is 11 amino acids long. Trimming pared 4 bases from V and 6 bases from J, leaving 10 bases between. Germline assignment: CDR1 GTSNPN and CDR2 SVGIG (reference sequence). The CDR3 region is CAWTLGGEQYF. DNA for the CDR3: TGTGCCTGGACCCTCGGGGGCGAGCAGTACTTC.

The chain is built from TRBV6-1 and TRBJ1-2, with 7 bases aligning to TRBD1. The CDR3 is made up of 17 amino acids. Per the germline V gene, CDR1 is MNHNS and CDR2 is SASEGT. V shed 2 bases and J 4 bases; nucleotides not matched to a gene: 13. CDR3 residues: CASSEWGEGGVSYGYTF. CDR3 bases: TGTGCCAGCAGTGAATGGGGGGAAGGGGGCGTTAGCTATGGCTACACCTTC.

This chain connects TRBV30 to TRBJ2-3; TRBD1 might be the D (7 bases). Germline V gene sequence: CDR1 GTSNPN, CDR2 SVGIG (reference sequence). V lost 5 bases to trimming and J lost 6 bases, with 15 bases between them. The CDR3 has 13 amino acids. This chain's CDR3 is CAWGPSGGDTQYF. The CDR3 nucleotides are TGTGCCTGGGGCCCCTCAGGGGGGGATACGCAGTATTTT.

The rearrangement links TRBV11-2 to TRBJ1-1, with 8 bases fitting TRBD1. V was clipped by 6 bases and J by 5 bases; unmatched bases: 11. CDR3 size: 15 residues. Germline CDR1 and CDR2: SGHAT and FQNNGV. In DNA form, the CDR3 reads TGTGCCAGCAGTCCGCTGACAGGGGTTTGGACTGAAGCTTTCTTT. This translates into CASSPLTGVWTEAFF.

This chain connects TRBV3-1 (or the pseudogene TRBV3-2) to TRBJ2-1; TRBD2 matches 8 bases. Unmatched junction bases numbered 7, after V lost 0 bases and J lost 9 bases. CDR3 length: 15 amino acids. The germline V gene has CDR1 LGHDT and CDR2 YNNKEL (reference sequence). CDR3 sequence reads: CASSQEGLAPGEQFF. CDR3 nucleotides: TGTGCCAGCAGCCAAGAAGGACTAGCCCCAGGTGAGCAGTTCTTC.

CDR3 amino acids: CASSLASLAGRSNEQFF. The DNA for the CDR3 is TGTGCCAGCAGCTTGGCCTCACTGGCGGGGCGGTCCAATGAGCAGTTCTTC. This sequence joins TRBV5-6 and TRBJ2-1; perhaps TRBD2 as D (6 bases). In germline, CDR1 is SGHDT, CDR2 YYEEEE. This CDR3 contains 17 residues. Trimming removed 0 bases from V and 6 bases from J, with 19 bases in between.

The rearrangement links TRBV7-8 to TRBJ1-2; 9 nucleotides match TRBD1. Losses at the gene ends were 2 bases for V and 8 bases for J; bases not matched to a gene: 3. Germline CDR1 SGHVS, CDR2 FQNEAQ. The CDR3 extends over 13 amino acids. This CDR3 is CASSLTGGEGYTF. In DNA form, the CDR3 reads TGTGCCAGCAGCTTAACAGGGGGCGAGGGCTACACCTTC.

This clone was counted once. This chain uses TRBV5-4 with TRBJ1-1; perhaps TRBD1 as D (5 bases). The CDR3 has 14 amino acids. Trimming shortened V by 3 bases and J by 0 bases, and 9 bases separated the two germline ends. In germline, CDR1 is SGHNT, CDR2 YYREEE (reference sequence). CDR3 sequence: CASSSDTLNTEAFF. The CDR3, as DNA: TGTGCCAGCAGCTCGGACACCCTGAACACTGAAGCTTTCTTT.

V is TRBV7-2 and J is TRBJ2-3; possibly TRBD2 for D (5 bases). V lost 5 bases to trimming and J lost 1 base, with 13 bases between them. CDR1 is SGHTA and CDR2 is FQGNSA in the germline V gene. This CDR3 is built from 15 residues. CDR3 in amino acids: CASSLGIIGTDTQYF. The CDR3, as DNA: TGTGCCAGCAGCCTCGGGATCATAGGCACAGATACGCAGTATTTT.

The chain links TRBV18 to TRBJ2-1; 11 bases map to TRBD2. The CDR3 consists of 14 residues. Germline V gene lookup returns CDR1 KGHSH and CDR2 LQKENI. V lost 6 bases, J lost 4 bases, and 2 bases stayed unmatched. The CDR3 sequence is CASSTSGDYNEQFF. The CDR3 DNA is TGTGCCAGCTCGACTAGCGGGGATTACAATGAGCAGTTCTTC.

The chain employs TRBV7-9 and TRBJ2-7, with D perhaps matching TRBD1 (6 bases). Deletions cut 4 bases from V and 6 bases from J, with 16 bases between. From germline, CDR1 is SEHNR and CDR2 FQNEAQ (reference sequence). The length of the CDR3 is 14 residues. The CDR3 DNA reads as TGTGCCAGCAGCTCGGCACAGGGTATAGCCGAGCAGTACTTC. Its protein is CASSSAQGIAEQYF.

The chain carries TRBV19 and TRBJ2-3, with D maybe TRBD1 (5 bases). The germline V gene encodes CDR1 LNHDA and CDR2 SQIVND (reference sequence). Trimming took 5 bases from V and 9 from J, leaving 15 bases between them. The CDR3 covers 13 residues. DNA of the CDR3: TGTGCCAGTAGTGAAACCTCCAGGGCGACGCAGTATTTT. Translated: CASSETSRATQYF.

DNA of the CDR3: TGTGCCAGCAGCCAGATCGCTAGCGGGACCTACAATGAGCAGTTCTTC. This translates into CASSQIASGTYNEQFF. This chain links TRBV11-1 with TRBJ2-1; 9 nucleotides line up with TRBD2. Germline V gene sequence: CDR1 SGHAT, CDR2 FQDESV (reference sequence). Unmatched junction bases numbered 7, after V lost 5 bases and J lost 2 bases. CDR3 size: 16 residues.

Here the CDR3 DNA reads TGTGCCAGCAGCGCAGGGACAGTAAATGAAAAACTGTTTTTT. Its translation: CASSAGTVNEKLFF. The J gene is TRBJ1-4, the V gene TRBV7-9; TRBD1 agrees at 7 bases. CDR1 and CDR2 from the germline V gene are SEHNR and FQNEAQ (reference sequence). This CDR3 is 14 amino acids long. V dropped 5 bases and J dropped 5; count of bases not matched to a gene: 5.

The table lists this clone with a count of one. This chain links TRBV4-3 with TRBJ2-3; no clear D gene. The CDR3 length is 16 residues. V gave up 0 bases and J gave up 1 base, with 11 bases separating them. CDR1 is LGHNA and CDR2 is YSLEER in the germline V gene. The CDR3: CASSQDPYRGTDTQYF. As DNA, the CDR3 is TGCGCCAGCAGCCAAGATCCTTATCGAGGCACAGATACGCAGTATTTT.